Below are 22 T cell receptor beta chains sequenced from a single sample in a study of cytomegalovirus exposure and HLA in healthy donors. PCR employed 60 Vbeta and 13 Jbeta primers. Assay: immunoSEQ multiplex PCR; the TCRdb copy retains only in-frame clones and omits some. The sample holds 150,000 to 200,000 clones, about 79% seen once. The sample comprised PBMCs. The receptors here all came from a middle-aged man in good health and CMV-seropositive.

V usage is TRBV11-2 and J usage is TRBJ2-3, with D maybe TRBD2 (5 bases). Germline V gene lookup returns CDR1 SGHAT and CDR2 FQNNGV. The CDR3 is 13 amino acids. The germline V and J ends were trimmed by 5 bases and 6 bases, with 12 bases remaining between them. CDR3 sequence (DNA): TGTGCCAGCAGCACGGACTCGTGGGATACGCAGTATTTT. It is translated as CASSTDSWDTQYF.

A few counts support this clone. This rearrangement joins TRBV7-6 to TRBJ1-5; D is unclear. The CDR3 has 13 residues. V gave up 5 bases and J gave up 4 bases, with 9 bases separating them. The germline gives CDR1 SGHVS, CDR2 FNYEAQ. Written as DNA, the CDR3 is TGTGCCAGCAGCCTAAGTTTGAATCAGCCCCAGCATTTT. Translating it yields CASSLSLNQPQHF.

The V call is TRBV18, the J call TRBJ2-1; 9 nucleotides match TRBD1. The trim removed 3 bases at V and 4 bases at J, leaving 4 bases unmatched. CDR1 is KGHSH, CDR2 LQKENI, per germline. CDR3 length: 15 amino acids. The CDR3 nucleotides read TGTGCCAGCTCACCGACAGGGGGACTATACAATGAGCAGTTCTTC. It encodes CASSPTGGLYNEQFF.

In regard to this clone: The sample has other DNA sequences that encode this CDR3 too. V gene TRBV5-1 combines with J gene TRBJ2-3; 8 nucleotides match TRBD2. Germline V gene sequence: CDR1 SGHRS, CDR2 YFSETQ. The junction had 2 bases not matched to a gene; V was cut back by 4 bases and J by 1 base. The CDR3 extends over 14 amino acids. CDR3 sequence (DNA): TGCGCCAGCAGCCTCGGGGGGGGCACAGATACGCAGTATTTT. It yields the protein CASSLGGGTDTQYF.

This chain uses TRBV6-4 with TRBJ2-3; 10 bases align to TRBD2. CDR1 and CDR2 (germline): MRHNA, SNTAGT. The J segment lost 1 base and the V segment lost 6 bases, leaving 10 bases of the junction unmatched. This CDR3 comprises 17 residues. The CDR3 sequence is CASRRLAGVGGTDTQYF. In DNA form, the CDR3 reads TGTGCCAGCAGGCGGCTAGCGGGAGTAGGAGGCACAGATACGCAGTATTTT.

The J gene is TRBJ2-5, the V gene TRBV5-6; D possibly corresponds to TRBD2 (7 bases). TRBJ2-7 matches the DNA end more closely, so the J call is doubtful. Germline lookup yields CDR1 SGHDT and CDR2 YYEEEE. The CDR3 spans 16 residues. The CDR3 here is CASSFGGGTISYEQYF. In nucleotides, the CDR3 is TGTGCCAGCAGCTTCGGAGGGGGGACTATTTCCTACGAGCAGTACTTC.

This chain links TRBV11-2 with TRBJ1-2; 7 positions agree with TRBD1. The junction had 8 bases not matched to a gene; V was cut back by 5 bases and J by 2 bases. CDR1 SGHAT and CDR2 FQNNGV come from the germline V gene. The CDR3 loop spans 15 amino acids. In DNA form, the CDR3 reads TGTGCCAGCAGCCAGCGGCCGGGACAGAACTATGGCTACACCTTC. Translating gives CASSQRPGQNYGYTF.

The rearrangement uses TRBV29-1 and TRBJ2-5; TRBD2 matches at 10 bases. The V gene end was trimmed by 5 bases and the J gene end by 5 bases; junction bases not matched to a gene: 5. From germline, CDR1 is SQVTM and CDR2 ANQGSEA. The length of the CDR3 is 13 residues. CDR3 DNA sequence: TGCAGCGTTAAGCGGGAGGGCCGTGAGACCCAGTACTTC. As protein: CSVKREGRETQYF.

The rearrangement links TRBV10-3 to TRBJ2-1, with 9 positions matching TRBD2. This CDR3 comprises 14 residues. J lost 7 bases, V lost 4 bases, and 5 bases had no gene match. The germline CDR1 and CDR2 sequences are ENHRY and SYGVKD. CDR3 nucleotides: TGTGCCATCAGTGGGCTAGCGGGAAATAATGAGCAGTTCTTC. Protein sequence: CAISGLAGNNEQFF.

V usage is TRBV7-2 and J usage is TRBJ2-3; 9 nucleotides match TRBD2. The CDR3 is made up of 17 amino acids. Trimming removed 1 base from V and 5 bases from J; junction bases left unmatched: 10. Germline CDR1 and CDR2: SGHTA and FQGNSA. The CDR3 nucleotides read TGTGCCAGCAGCTTAGGTCCTTTAGCGGGAGCGAGAGATACGCAGTATTTT. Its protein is CASSLGPLAGARDTQYF.

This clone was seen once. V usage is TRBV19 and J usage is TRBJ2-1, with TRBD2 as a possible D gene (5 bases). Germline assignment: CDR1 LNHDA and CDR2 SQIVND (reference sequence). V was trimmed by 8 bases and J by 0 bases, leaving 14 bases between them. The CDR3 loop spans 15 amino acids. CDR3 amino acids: CASFWRASSYNEQFF. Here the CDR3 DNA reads TGTGCCAGTTTCTGGCGGGCTAGCTCCTACAATGAGCAGTTCTTC.

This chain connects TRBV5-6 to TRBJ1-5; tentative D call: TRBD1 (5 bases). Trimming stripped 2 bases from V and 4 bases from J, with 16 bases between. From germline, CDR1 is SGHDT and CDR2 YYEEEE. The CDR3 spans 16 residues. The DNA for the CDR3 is TGTGCCAGCAGCTTCTCTACAGGCCCCCTTAATCAGCCCCAGCATTTT. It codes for CASSFSTGPLNQPQHF.

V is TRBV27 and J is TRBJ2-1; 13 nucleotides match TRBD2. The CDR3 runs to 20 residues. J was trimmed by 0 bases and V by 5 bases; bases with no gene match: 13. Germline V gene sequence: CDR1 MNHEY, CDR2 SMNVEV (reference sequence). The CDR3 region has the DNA TGTGCCAGCAGTACTACCCCCGGGACTAGCGGGACTGTCTCCTACAATGAGCAGTTCTTC. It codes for CASSTTPGTSGTVSYNEQFF.

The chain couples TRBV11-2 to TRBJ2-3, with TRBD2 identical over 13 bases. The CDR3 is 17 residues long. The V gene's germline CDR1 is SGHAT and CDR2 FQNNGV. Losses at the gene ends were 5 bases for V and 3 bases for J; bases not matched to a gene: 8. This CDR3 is CASSPWTSGSMTDTQYF. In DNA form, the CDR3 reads TGTGCCAGCAGCCCCTGGACTAGCGGGAGTATGACAGATACGCAGTATTTT.

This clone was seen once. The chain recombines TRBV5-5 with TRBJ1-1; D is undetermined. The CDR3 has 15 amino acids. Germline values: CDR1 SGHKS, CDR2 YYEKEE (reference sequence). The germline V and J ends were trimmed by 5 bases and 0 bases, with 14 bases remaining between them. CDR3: CASRWPGGMNTEAFF. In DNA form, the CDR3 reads TGTGCCAGCAGATGGCCGGGAGGCATGAACACTGAAGCTTTCTTT.

The CDR3, as DNA: TGCGCCAGCAGCCAACGATTTAGTGACAGTTCCTACAATGAGCAGTTCTTC. This gives the protein CASSQRFSDSSYNEQFF. This chain joins TRBV4-1 and TRBJ2-1; TRBD1 might be the D (5 bases). With 2 bases removed from V and 1 base from J, the gap between germline ends came to 15 bases. This CDR3 is built from 17 residues. The germline CDR1 and CDR2 sequences are MGHRA and YSYEKL.

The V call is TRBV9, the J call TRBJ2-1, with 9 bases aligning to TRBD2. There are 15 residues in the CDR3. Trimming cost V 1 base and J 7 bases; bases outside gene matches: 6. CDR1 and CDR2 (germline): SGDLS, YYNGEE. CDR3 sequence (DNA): TGTGCCAGCAGCGTAATGGCTAGCGGGAAAAATGAGCAGTTCTTC. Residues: CASSVMASGKNEQFF.

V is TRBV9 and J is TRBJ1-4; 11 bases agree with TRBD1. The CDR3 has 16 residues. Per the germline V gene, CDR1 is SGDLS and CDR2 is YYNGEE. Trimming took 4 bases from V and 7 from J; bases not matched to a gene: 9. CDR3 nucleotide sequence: TGTGCCAGCAGCAGGACAGGGGGCGCGGGTGGTGAAAAACTGTTTTTT. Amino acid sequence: CASSRTGGAGGEKLFF.

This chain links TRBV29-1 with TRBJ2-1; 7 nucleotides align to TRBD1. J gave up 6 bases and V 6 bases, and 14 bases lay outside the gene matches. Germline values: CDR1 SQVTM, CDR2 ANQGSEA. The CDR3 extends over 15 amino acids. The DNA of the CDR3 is TGCAGCGTAGACCTGACAGGGACGGCGAGCAATGAGCAGTTCTTC. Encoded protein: CSVDLTGTASNEQFF.

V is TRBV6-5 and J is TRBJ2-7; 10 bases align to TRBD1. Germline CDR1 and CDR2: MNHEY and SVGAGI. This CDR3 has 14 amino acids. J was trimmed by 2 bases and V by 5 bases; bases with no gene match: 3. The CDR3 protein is CASSPGQGTYEQYF. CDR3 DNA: TGTGCCAGCAGTCCGGGACAGGGGACCTACGAGCAGTACTTC.

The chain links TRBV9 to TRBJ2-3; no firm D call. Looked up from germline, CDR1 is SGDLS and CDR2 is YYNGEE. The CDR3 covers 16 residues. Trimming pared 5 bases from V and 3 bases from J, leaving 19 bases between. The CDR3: CASSPRGPLVTDTQYF. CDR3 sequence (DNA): TGTGCCAGCAGTCCACGCGGTCCCCTAGTAACAGATACGCAGTATTTT. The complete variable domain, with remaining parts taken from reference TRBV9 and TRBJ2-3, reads DSGVTQTPKHLITATGQRVTLRCSPRSGDLSVYWYQQSLDQGLQFLIQYYNGEERAKGNILERFSAQQFPDLHSELNLSSLELGDSALYFCASSPRGPLVTDTQYFGPGTRLTVL.

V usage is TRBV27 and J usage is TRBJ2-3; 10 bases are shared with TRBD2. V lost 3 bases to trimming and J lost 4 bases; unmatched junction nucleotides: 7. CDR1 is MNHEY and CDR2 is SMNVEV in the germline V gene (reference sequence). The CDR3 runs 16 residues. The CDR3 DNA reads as TGTGCCAGCAGTTTGAGGGGAGCGGGAGGGCCAGATACGCAGTATTTT. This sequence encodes CASSLRGAGGPDTQYF.